This is a list of T cell receptor beta chains from one sample in a study of naive and memory T cell subsets. One entry per CDR3 protein, called by TCRdb with MiXCR from the UMI-ligation and nested PCR reads. The table includes some 83,000 distinct CDR3 sequences, about 9.9% detected once. Sequenced input: naive CD8+ T cells from blood. The receptors were gathered from a human donor in good health. CDR3s leave out the opening cysteine and the closing phenylalanine or tryptophan.

V gene	J gene	CDR3 protein
TRBV6-5	TRBJ2-2	ASSYGAGELF
TRBV28	TRBJ2-7	ASVGRPSGQYEQY
TRBV7-9	TRBJ2-4	ASSGTGANKNIQY
TRBV10-3	TRBJ2-7	AISVGQGAYEQY
TRBV19	TRBJ2-1	ASSSVGYNEQF
TRBV11-2	TRBJ2-1	ASSAFTGLPSGYNEQF
TRBV6-2/TRBV6-3	TRBJ2-7	ASSSSDRDFREQY
TRBV7-9	TRBJ1-5	ASSLARGGPQH
TRBV20-1	TRBJ2-1	SAQWGGGSSGWYNEQF
TRBV6-1	TRBJ1-6	ASSDFANSPLH
TRBV15	TRBJ1-5	ATSLCRGHGCNQPQH
TRBV21-1	TRBJ1-2	ASSKVEGKTNYGYT
TRBV29-1	TRBJ2-6	SVEGGRDSGANVLT
TRBV4-3	TRBJ2-7	ASSQDNGPYEQY
TRBV2	TRBJ2-4	ASSGQSSLKNIQY
TRBV7-9	TRBJ2-1	ASSPLAGVYNEQF
TRBV29-1	TRBJ2-1	SAGLAGVNEQF
TRBV5-6	TRBJ1-2	ASSPGTGVSGYT
TRBV10-3	TRBJ2-3	AIDGGSGSTDTQY
TRBV29-1	TRBJ2-3	STNPETIDTQY